These T cell receptor beta chains were read from a single sample in a study of blood T cell repertoires in COVID-19. Using immunoSEQ multiplex PCR, the repertoire was profiled, and TCRdb retains in-frame clones only, with some absent. The sample includes approximately 220,000 clones, around 85% of them seen just once. Input material: peripheral blood. These receptors originate from an elderly woman with acute or convalescent COVID-19. Both conserved end residues are part of each CDR3. Fields, in order: J gene, CDR3 length, V gene, D gene, clone size, CDR3 protein, CDR3 DNA. A D gene is named only where the DNA matches it firmly. Where a row states a size, it is once, few, many or the class of an expanded clone; other rows omit it.

j_call: TRBJ2-2; cdr3_length: 16; v_call: TRBV11-1; d_call: TRBD2; clone_size: -; cdr3_aa: CASSLVTTSGTGELFF; cdr3_nt: TGTGCCAGCAGCTTAGTAACCACTAGCGGGACCGGGGAGCTGTTTTTT
j_call: TRBJ1-2; cdr3_length: 10; v_call: TRBV7-9; d_call: -; clone_size: -; cdr3_aa: CASSRNLATF; cdr3_nt: TGTGCCAGCAGCCGCAACCTAGCCACCTTC
j_call: TRBJ1-3; cdr3_length: 15; v_call: TRBV19; d_call: TRBD1; clone_size: -; cdr3_aa: CASSPGTGAGNTIYF; cdr3_nt: TGTGCCAGTAGCCCCGGGACAGGGGCTGGAAACACCATATATTTT
j_call: TRBJ1-1; cdr3_length: 16; v_call: TRBV5-1; d_call: -; clone_size: -; cdr3_aa: CASSLAGGARYTEAFF; cdr3_nt: TGCGCCAGCAGCTTGGCGGGGGGGGCGCGGTACACTGAAGCTTTCTTT
j_call: TRBJ2-7; cdr3_length: 15; v_call: TRBV5-1; d_call: -; clone_size: once; cdr3_aa: CASSPLGSSSYEQYF; cdr3_nt: TGCGCCAGTAGCCCCCTAGGCAGCTCCTCCTACGAGCAGTACTTC
j_call: TRBJ2-3; cdr3_length: 13; v_call: TRBV29-1; d_call: TRBD2; clone_size: -; cdr3_aa: CSVGTRLGDTQYF; cdr3_nt: TGCAGCGTTGGGACTAGATTAGGGGATACGCAGTATTTT
j_call: TRBJ2-1; cdr3_length: 16; v_call: TRBV19; d_call: TRBD2; clone_size: -; cdr3_aa: CASRPSGRAVVNEQFF; cdr3_nt: TGTGCCAGTAGACCTAGCGGGAGGGCCGTTGTGAATGAGCAGTTCTTC
j_call: TRBJ1-1; cdr3_length: 15; v_call: TRBV5-1; d_call: TRBD1; clone_size: -; cdr3_aa: CASSGRGQGATEAFF; cdr3_nt: TGCGCCAGCAGCGGACGGGGACAGGGGGCAACTGAAGCTTTCTTT
j_call: TRBJ1-2; cdr3_length: 15; v_call: TRBV28; d_call: TRBD1; clone_size: -; cdr3_aa: CASSLLGTGNYGYTF; cdr3_nt: TGTGCCAGCAGTTTACTAGGGACAGGGAACTATGGCTACACCTTC
j_call: TRBJ1-3; cdr3_length: 17; v_call: TRBV9; d_call: -; clone_size: once; cdr3_aa: CASSVEQLGRGGNTIYF; cdr3_nt: TGTGCCAGCAGCGTAGAACAACTTGGGCGAGGGGGAAACACCATATATTTT
j_call: TRBJ1-6; cdr3_length: 17; v_call: TRBV15; d_call: -; clone_size: many; cdr3_aa: CATSRVQGTLRGSPLHF; cdr3_nt: TGTGCCACCAGCAGAGTCCAGGGAACACTTAGGGGTTCACCCCTCCACTTT
j_call: TRBJ2-2; cdr3_length: 16; v_call: TRBV11-2; d_call: TRBD2; clone_size: -; cdr3_aa: CASSPTGGSQTGELFF; cdr3_nt: TGTGCCAGCAGCCCTACGGGGGGAAGCCAGACCGGGGAGCTGTTTTTT
j_call: TRBJ1-5; cdr3_length: 15; v_call: TRBV29-1; d_call: TRBD1; clone_size: -; cdr3_aa: CSVEEAGQGGQPQHF; cdr3_nt: TGCAGCGTTGAAGAGGCCGGACAGGGTGGACAGCCCCAGCATTTT
j_call: TRBJ1-2; cdr3_length: 14; v_call: TRBV6-5; d_call: TRBD1; clone_size: -; cdr3_aa: CASSYSRQGYGYTF; cdr3_nt: TGTGCCAGCAGTTACTCTAGACAGGGGTATGGCTACACCTTC
j_call: TRBJ1-1; cdr3_length: 12; v_call: TRBV12-3/TRBV12-4; d_call: -; clone_size: -; cdr3_aa: CASNPSGTIAFF; cdr3_nt: TGTGCCAGCAACCCAAGCGGGACAATAGCTTTCTTT
j_call: TRBJ2-5; cdr3_length: 14; v_call: TRBV2; d_call: -; clone_size: -; cdr3_aa: CASRAGTAGETQYF; cdr3_nt: TGTGCCAGCAGGGCTGGGACTGCGGGAGAGACCCAGTACTTC
j_call: TRBJ1-2; cdr3_length: 16; v_call: TRBV19; d_call: TRBD1; clone_size: -; cdr3_aa: CASSRTGTGISYGYTF; cdr3_nt: TGTGCCAGTAGTAGAACCGGGACAGGGATCAGCTATGGCTACACCTTC
j_call: TRBJ1-4; cdr3_length: 16; v_call: TRBV10-1; d_call: TRBD1; clone_size: -; cdr3_aa: CASSESRDRGGEKLFF; cdr3_nt: TGCGCCAGCAGTGAGTCGAGAGACAGGGGAGGAGAAAAACTGTTTTTT
j_call: TRBJ2-1; cdr3_length: 13; v_call: TRBV25-1; d_call: -; clone_size: -; cdr3_aa: CASSRRDIPEQFF; cdr3_nt: TGTGCCAGCAGTCGCCGGGACATTCCTGAGCAGTTCTTC
j_call: TRBJ2-1; cdr3_length: 17; v_call: TRBV7-4; d_call: TRBD2; clone_size: -; cdr3_aa: CASSGMILAGELDEQFF; cdr3_nt: TGTGCCAGCAGCGGAATGATACTAGCGGGAGAATTGGATGAGCAGTTCTTC
j_call: TRBJ2-1; cdr3_length: 15; v_call: TRBV30; d_call: TRBD1; clone_size: -; cdr3_aa: CAWSGGAGGYNEQFF; cdr3_nt: TGTGCCTGGAGTGGAGGAGCAGGGGGCTACAATGAGCAGTTCTTC
j_call: TRBJ1-5; cdr3_length: 15; v_call: TRBV19; d_call: -; clone_size: once; cdr3_aa: CASSINGEVDQPQHF; cdr3_nt: TGTGCCAGTAGTATTAACGGGGAAGTTGATCAGCCCCAGCATTTT
j_call: TRBJ1-6; cdr3_length: 16; v_call: TRBV27; d_call: -; clone_size: -; cdr3_aa: CASSPTGSSYNSPLHF; cdr3_nt: TGTGCCAGCAGTCCCACAGGGAGCTCCTATAATTCACCCCTCCACTTT
j_call: TRBJ1-1; cdr3_length: 12; v_call: TRBV5-1; d_call: -; clone_size: -; cdr3_aa: CASSLQGTEAFF; cdr3_nt: TGCGCCAGCAGCTTGCAGGGGACTGAAGCTTTCTTT
j_call: TRBJ1-1; cdr3_length: 15; v_call: TRBV27; d_call: TRBD1; clone_size: -; cdr3_aa: CASSWTGITLRRAFF; cdr3_nt: TGTGCCAGCAGTTGGACAGGTATCACCCTGCGGCGGGCTTTCTTT
j_call: TRBJ2-2; cdr3_length: 14; v_call: TRBV5-4; d_call: -; clone_size: -; cdr3_aa: CASSSTQGTGELFF; cdr3_nt: TGTGCCAGCAGCTCCACCCAGGGCACCGGGGAGCTGTTTTTT
j_call: TRBJ1-2; cdr3_length: 15; v_call: TRBV7-8; d_call: -; clone_size: -; cdr3_aa: CASSLGAGAGYGYTF; cdr3_nt: TGTGCCAGCAGCTTAGGGGCGGGCGCCGGCTATGGCTACACCTTC
j_call: TRBJ2-2; cdr3_length: 14; v_call: TRBV19; d_call: -; clone_size: -; cdr3_aa: CASSPGSTTGELFF; cdr3_nt: TGTGCCAGTAGTCCAGGGTCGACCACCGGGGAGCTGTTTTTT
j_call: TRBJ1-6; cdr3_length: 14; v_call: TRBV3-1/TRBV3-2; d_call: TRBD1; clone_size: -; cdr3_aa: CASSFDRDNSPLHF; cdr3_nt: TGTGCCAGCAGTTTTGACAGGGACAATTCACCCCTCCACTTT
j_call: TRBJ1-4; cdr3_length: 17; v_call: TRBV7-8; d_call: TRBD1; clone_size: -; cdr3_aa: CASSPRGQGQGNEKLFF; cdr3_nt: TGTGCCAGCAGCCCTAGAGGCCAGGGACAGGGGAATGAAAAACTGTTTTTT
j_call: TRBJ1-2; cdr3_length: 14; v_call: TRBV18; d_call: -; clone_size: -; cdr3_aa: CASSPPSQNYGYTF; cdr3_nt: TGTGCCAGCTCACCACCGTCACAGAACTATGGCTACACCTTC
j_call: TRBJ1-4; cdr3_length: 17; v_call: TRBV19; d_call: -; clone_size: -; cdr3_aa: CASTTRRTERLNEKLFF; cdr3_nt: TGTGCCAGTACCACCCGGCGGACAGAGCGCCTTAATGAAAAACTGTTTTTT
j_call: TRBJ2-3; cdr3_length: 17; v_call: TRBV7-2; d_call: -; clone_size: -; cdr3_aa: CASSLASVASVMDTQYF; cdr3_nt: TGTGCCAGCAGCTTGGCCTCCGTGGCTAGCGTTATGGATACGCAGTATTTT
j_call: TRBJ1-2; cdr3_length: 11; v_call: TRBV3-1/TRBV3-2; d_call: TRBD1; clone_size: -; cdr3_aa: CASAQGHGYTF; cdr3_nt: TGTGCCAGCGCACAGGGGCATGGCTACACCTTC
j_call: TRBJ1-3; cdr3_length: 15; v_call: TRBV15; d_call: -; clone_size: -; cdr3_aa: CATSPRTNSGNTIYF; cdr3_nt: TGTGCCACCAGCCCCAGGACTAACTCTGGAAACACCATATATTTT
j_call: TRBJ2-7; cdr3_length: 13; v_call: TRBV28; d_call: -; clone_size: -; cdr3_aa: CVSGIPNTYEQYF; cdr3_nt: TGTGTCTCAGGAATACCAAACACCTACGAGCAGTACTTC
j_call: TRBJ2-1; cdr3_length: 19; v_call: TRBV9; d_call: TRBD2; clone_size: -; cdr3_aa: CASSVAPSGGAFSYNEQFF; cdr3_nt: TGTGCCAGCAGCGTAGCTCCTAGCGGGGGGGCATTTTCCTACAATGAGCAGTTCTTC
j_call: TRBJ2-3; cdr3_length: 14; v_call: TRBV6-5; d_call: TRBD2; clone_size: -; cdr3_aa: CASRSSGVGVSQYF; cdr3_nt: TGTGCCAGCAGATCTAGCGGGGTTGGGGTTTCGCAGTATTTT
j_call: TRBJ1-2; cdr3_length: 16; v_call: TRBV4-1; d_call: TRBD1; clone_size: -; cdr3_aa: CASSQPGQGSSRGYTF; cdr3_nt: TGCGCCAGCAGCCAACCAGGACAGGGGTCGAGCCGTGGCTACACCTTC
j_call: TRBJ2-3; cdr3_length: 15; v_call: TRBV5-1; d_call: TRBD2; clone_size: -; cdr3_aa: CASSLGLAGADTQYF; cdr3_nt: TGCGCCAGCAGCTTAGGACTAGCGGGGGCAGATACGCAGTATTTT
j_call: TRBJ1-2; cdr3_length: 15; v_call: TRBV27; d_call: TRBD1; clone_size: -; cdr3_aa: CASSPRRTGGAGYTF; cdr3_nt: TGTGCCAGCAGTCCTCGAAGGACAGGGGGCGCCGGCTACACCTTC
j_call: TRBJ1-2; cdr3_length: 13; v_call: TRBV5-1; d_call: -; clone_size: -; cdr3_aa: CASSLTYRDGYTF; cdr3_nt: TGCGCCAGCAGCTTGACCTACAGGGACGGCTACACCTTC
j_call: TRBJ1-2; cdr3_length: 14; v_call: TRBV20-1; d_call: TRBD1; clone_size: -; cdr3_aa: CSASRMAGGYGYTF; cdr3_nt: TGCAGTGCTAGTAGGATGGCAGGGGGCTATGGCTACACCTTC
j_call: TRBJ1-1; cdr3_length: 13; v_call: TRBV18; d_call: TRBD1; clone_size: -; cdr3_aa: CASSPEQGTEAFF; cdr3_nt: TGTGCCAGCTCACCGGAACAGGGGACTGAAGCTTTCTTT
j_call: TRBJ2-5; cdr3_length: 16; v_call: TRBV19; d_call: TRBD2; clone_size: -; cdr3_aa: CASERRGSGRQETQYF; cdr3_nt: TGTGCCAGCGAACGGCGGGGGAGTGGTCGCCAAGAGACCCAGTACTTC
j_call: TRBJ2-5; cdr3_length: 14; v_call: TRBV5-1; d_call: -; clone_size: -; cdr3_aa: CASSLAGSQETQYF; cdr3_nt: TGCGCCAGCAGCTTGGCAGGGTCCCAAGAGACCCAGTACTTC
j_call: TRBJ2-7; cdr3_length: 13; v_call: TRBV6-5; d_call: -; clone_size: -; cdr3_aa: CASNLGVSYEQYF; cdr3_nt: TGTGCCAGCAATCTAGGAGTCTCCTACGAGCAGTACTTC
j_call: TRBJ1-6; cdr3_length: 16; v_call: TRBV28; d_call: -; clone_size: -; cdr3_aa: CASSSSPTGTRSPLHF; cdr3_nt: TGTGCCAGCAGTTCTAGTCCAACGGGAACCCGTTCACCCCTCCACTTT
j_call: TRBJ2-2; cdr3_length: 15; v_call: TRBV3-1/TRBV3-2; d_call: -; clone_size: -; cdr3_aa: CASSQVQGPTGELFF; cdr3_nt: TGTGCCAGCAGCCAAGTTCAGGGCCCCACCGGGGAGCTGTTTTTT
j_call: TRBJ2-1; cdr3_length: 15; v_call: TRBV28; d_call: TRBD2; clone_size: -; cdr3_aa: CASSTGTSGSDEQFF; cdr3_nt: TGTGCCAGCAGTACCGGGACTAGCGGGAGTGATGAGCAGTTCTTC
j_call: TRBJ1-1; cdr3_length: 14; v_call: TRBV15; d_call: -; clone_size: -; cdr3_aa: CATSRDRVNTEAFF; cdr3_nt: TGTGCCACCAGCAGAGACCGGGTGAACACTGAAGCTTTCTTT
j_call: TRBJ1-6; cdr3_length: 15; v_call: TRBV5-1; d_call: TRBD1; clone_size: -; cdr3_aa: CASSLGQGRNSPLHF; cdr3_nt: TGCGCCAGCAGCTTAGGACAGGGGAGGAATTCACCCCTCCACTTT
j_call: TRBJ1-5; cdr3_length: 12; v_call: TRBV28; d_call: -; clone_size: -; cdr3_aa: CASRQGNQPQHF; cdr3_nt: TGTGCCAGCAGGCAGGGCAATCAGCCCCAGCATTTT
j_call: TRBJ2-3; cdr3_length: 15; v_call: TRBV6-1; d_call: -; clone_size: -; cdr3_aa: CASSDRGGGTDTQYF; cdr3_nt: TGTGCCAGCAGTGACAGGGGAGGGGGCACAGATACGCAGTATTTT
j_call: TRBJ2-7; cdr3_length: 12; v_call: TRBV19; d_call: -; clone_size: -; cdr3_aa: CASSTSRYEQYF; cdr3_nt: TGTGCCAGTAGTACCAGCAGGTACGAGCAGTACTTC
j_call: TRBJ2-2; cdr3_length: 14; v_call: TRBV9; d_call: -; clone_size: -; cdr3_aa: CASSASFVTGELFF; cdr3_nt: TGTGCCAGCAGCGCCAGTTTCGTCACCGGGGAGCTGTTTTTT